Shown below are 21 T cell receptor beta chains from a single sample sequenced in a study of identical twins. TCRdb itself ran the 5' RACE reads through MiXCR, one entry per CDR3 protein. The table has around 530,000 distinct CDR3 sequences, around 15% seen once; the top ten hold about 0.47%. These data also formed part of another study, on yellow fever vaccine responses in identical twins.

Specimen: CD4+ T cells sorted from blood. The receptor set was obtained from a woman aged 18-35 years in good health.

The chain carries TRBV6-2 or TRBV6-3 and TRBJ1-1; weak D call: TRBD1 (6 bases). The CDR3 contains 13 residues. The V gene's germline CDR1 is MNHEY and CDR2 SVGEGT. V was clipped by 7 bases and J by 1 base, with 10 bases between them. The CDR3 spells CASNQQGNTEAFF. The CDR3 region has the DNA TGTGCCAGCAATCAACAGGGGAACACTGAAGCTTTCTTT.

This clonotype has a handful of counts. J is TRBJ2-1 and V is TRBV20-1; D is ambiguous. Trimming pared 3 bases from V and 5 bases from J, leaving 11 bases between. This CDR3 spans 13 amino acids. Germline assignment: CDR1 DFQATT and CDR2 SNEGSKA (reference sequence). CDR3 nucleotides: TGCAGTGCTAGTAGATTAACCAACAATGAGCAGTTCTTC. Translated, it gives CSASRLTNNEQFF.

DNA of the CDR3: TGTGCCACCAGTTCAGGGTACGAGCAGTACGTC. The encoded protein is CATSSGYEQYV. This chain links TRBV15 with TRBJ2-7; D possibly corresponds to TRBD1 (5 bases). CDR1 is LNHNV, CDR2 YYDKDF, per germline (reference sequence). There are 11 residues in the CDR3. Trimming removed 6 bases at V and 4 bases at J, with 7 bases between.

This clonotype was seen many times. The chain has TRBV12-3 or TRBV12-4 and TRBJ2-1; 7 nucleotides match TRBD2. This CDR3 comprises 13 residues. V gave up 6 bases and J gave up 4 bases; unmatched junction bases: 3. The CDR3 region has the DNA TGTGCCAGCAGCCGGGACTATTACAATGAGCAGTTCTTC. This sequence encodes CASSRDYYNEQFF.

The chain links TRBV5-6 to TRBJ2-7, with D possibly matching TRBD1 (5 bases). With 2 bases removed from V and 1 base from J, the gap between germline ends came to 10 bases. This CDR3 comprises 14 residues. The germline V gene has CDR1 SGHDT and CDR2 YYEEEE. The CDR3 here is CASSFQDRSYEQYF. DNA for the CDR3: TGTGCCAGCAGCTTCCAAGACAGATCCTACGAGCAGTACTTC.

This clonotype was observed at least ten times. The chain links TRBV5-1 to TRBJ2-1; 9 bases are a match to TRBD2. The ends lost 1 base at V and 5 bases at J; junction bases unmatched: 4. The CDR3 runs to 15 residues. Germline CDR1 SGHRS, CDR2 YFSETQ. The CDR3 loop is CASSLLAGANNEQFF. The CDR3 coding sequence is TGCGCCAGCAGCTTGTTAGCGGGAGCAAACAATGAGCAGTTCTTC.

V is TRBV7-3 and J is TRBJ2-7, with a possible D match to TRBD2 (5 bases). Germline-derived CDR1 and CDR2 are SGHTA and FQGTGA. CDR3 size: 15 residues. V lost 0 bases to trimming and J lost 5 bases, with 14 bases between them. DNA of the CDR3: TGTGCCAGCAGCTTAACGCCTAGCTTCCGGGACGAGCAGTACTTC. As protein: CASSLTPSFRDEQYF.

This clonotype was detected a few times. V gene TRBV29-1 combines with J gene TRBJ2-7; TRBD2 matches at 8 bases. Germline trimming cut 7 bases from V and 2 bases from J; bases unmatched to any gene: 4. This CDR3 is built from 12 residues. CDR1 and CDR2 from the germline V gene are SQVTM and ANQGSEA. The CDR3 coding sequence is TGCAGCGCGGGGGGGGGTGCCTACGAGCAGTACTTC. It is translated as CSAGGGAYEQYF.

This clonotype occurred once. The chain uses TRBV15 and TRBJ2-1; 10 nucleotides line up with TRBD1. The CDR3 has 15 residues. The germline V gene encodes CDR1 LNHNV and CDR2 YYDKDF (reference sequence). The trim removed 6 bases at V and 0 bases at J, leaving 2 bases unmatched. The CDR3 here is CATRRDRGSYNEQFF. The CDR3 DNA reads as TGTGCCACCAGGAGGGACAGGGGCTCCTACAATGAGCAGTTCTTC.

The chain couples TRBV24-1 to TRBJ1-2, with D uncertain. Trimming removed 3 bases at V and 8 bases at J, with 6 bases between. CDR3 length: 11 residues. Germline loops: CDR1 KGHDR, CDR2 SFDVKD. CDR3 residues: CATSDLRGYTF. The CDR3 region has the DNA TGTGCCACCAGTGATCTAAGGGGCTACACCTTC.

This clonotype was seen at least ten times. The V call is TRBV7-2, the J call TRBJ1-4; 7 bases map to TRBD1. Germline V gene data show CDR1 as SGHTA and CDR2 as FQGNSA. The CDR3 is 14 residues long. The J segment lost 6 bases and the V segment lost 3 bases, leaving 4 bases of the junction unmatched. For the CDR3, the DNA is TGTGCCAGCAGCTTGGGACAGATCTATGAAAAACTGTTTTTT. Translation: CASSLGQIYEKLFF.

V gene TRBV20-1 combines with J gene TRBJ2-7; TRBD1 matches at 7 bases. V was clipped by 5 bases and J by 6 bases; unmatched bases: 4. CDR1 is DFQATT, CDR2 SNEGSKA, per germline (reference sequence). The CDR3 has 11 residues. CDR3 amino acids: CSAGPGGEQYV. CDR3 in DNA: TGCAGTGCTGGGCCAGGGGGCGAGCAGTACGTC.

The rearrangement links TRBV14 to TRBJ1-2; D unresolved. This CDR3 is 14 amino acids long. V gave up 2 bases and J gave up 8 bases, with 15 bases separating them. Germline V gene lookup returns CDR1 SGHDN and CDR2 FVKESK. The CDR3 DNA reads TGTGCCAGCAGCCAACGAACCACCGTCCGGGGCTACACCTTC. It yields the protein CASSQRTTVRGYTF.

CDR3 bases: TGCAGTGCTAGCCAGGGGGGCAATCAGCCCCAGCATTTT. As protein: CSASQGGNQPQHF. The chain uses TRBV20-1 and TRBJ1-5; 7 bases are a match to TRBD1. The CDR3 spans 13 residues. Germline CDR1 DFQATT, CDR2 SNEGSKA (reference sequence). The V segment lost 3 bases and the J segment 2 bases; nucleotides outside the gene matches: 1.

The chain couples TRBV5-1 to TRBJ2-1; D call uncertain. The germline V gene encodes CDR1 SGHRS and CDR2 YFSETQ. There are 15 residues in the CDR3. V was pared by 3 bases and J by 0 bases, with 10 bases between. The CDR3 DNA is TGCGCCAGCAGCTCTGCGTCGAACTCCTACAATGAGCAGTTCTTC. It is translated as CASSSASNSYNEQFF.

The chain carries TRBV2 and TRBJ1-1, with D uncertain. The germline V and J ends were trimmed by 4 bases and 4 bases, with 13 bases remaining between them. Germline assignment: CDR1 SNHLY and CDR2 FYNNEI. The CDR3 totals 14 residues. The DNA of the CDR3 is TGTGCCAGCAGTGTTGGCAGGTCATTCACTGAAGCTTTCTTT. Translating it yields CASSVGRSFTEAFF.

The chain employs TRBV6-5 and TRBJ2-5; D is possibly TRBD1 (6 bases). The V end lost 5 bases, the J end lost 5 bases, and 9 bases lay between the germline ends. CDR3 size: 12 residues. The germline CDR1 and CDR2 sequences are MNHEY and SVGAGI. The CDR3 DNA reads TGTGCCAGCAGTAACAGGGCCGAGACCCAGTACTTC. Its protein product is CASSNRAETQYF.

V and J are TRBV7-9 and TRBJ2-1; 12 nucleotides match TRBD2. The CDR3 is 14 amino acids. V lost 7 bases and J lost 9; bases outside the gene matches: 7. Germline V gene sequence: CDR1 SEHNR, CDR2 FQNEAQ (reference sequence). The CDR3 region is CASTRTSGNSEQFF. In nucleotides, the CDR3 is TGTGCCAGCACCCGGACTAGCGGGAACTCTGAGCAGTTCTTC.

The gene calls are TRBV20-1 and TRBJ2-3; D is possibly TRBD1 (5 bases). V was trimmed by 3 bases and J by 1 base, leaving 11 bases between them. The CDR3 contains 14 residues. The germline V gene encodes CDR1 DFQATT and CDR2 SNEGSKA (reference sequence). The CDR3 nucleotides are TGCAGTGCTAGTACGTCCAGGGGCACAGATACGCAGTATTTT. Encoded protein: CSASTSRGTDTQYF.

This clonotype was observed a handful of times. The CDR3 DNA is TGCGCCAGCAGTGCGGCCCTAGCGGGAGCTAGCACAGATACGCAGTATTTT. Translation: CASSAALAGASTDTQYF. This chain joins TRBV5-1 and TRBJ2-3; 10 nucleotides align to TRBD2. There are 17 residues in the CDR3. Germline loops: CDR1 SGHRS, CDR2 YFSETQ. After removal of 5 bases from V and 0 bases from J, the junction contained 9 bases not matched to a gene.

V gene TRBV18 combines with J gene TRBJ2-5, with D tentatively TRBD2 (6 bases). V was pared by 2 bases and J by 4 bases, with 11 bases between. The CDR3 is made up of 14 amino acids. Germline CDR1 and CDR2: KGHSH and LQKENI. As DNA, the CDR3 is TGTGCCAGCTCACCATCGGGAGTTCGAGAGACCCAGTACTTC. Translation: CASSPSGVRETQYF.